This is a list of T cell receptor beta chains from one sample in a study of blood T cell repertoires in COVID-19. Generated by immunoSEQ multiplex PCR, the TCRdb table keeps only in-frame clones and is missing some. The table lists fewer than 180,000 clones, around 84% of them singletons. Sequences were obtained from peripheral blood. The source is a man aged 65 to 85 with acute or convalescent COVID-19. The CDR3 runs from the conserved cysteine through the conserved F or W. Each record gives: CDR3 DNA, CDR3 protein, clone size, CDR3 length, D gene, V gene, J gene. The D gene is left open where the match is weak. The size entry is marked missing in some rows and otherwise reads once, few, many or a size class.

TGTGCCAGCAGTAAATTGGGCCTTAACTATGGCTACACCTTC	CASSKLGLNYGYTF	-	14	-	TRBV28	TRBJ1-2
TGTGCCAGCAGTTTAAGCTGGGGGGATGAGCAGTTCTTC	CASSLSWGDEQFF	-	13	-	TRBV28	TRBJ2-1
TGTGCCAGCAGCCAAGGGGGGAGCGGGAGCCGGTGGGGCACAGATACGCAGTATTTT	CASSQGGSGSRWGTDTQYF	-	19	TRBD2	TRBV3-1/TRBV3-2	TRBJ2-3
TGTGCCAGCAGCCTTCAGGGCTACACAGATACGCAGTATTTT	CASSLQGYTDTQYF	-	14	-	TRBV11-3	TRBJ2-3
TGTGCCAGCAGGAGACCGGGACAGGGGATCACCGGGGAGCTGTTTTTT	CASRRPGQGITGELFF	-	16	TRBD1	TRBV27	TRBJ2-2
TGTGCCAGCAGCCGGCGGGGTGGACAAGAGACCCAGTACTTC	CASSRRGGQETQYF	-	14	-	TRBV7-3	TRBJ2-5
TGTGCCAGTGGGGCGTCCGACTTGAATGAGCAGTTCTTC	CASGASDLNEQFF	-	13	-	TRBV19	TRBJ2-1
TGTGCCAGCAGTTCTGCACAGGGAGTAGGCGGCTACACCTTC	CASSSAQGVGGYTF	-	14	-	TRBV6-5	TRBJ1-2
TGTGCCAGCGCCGAAGCGCCTAACCTCCGGGGAACTAACTATGGCTACACCTTC	CASAEAPNLRGTNYGYTF	-	18	-	TRBV14	TRBJ1-2
TGTGCCAGCAGCCAAGATCGGCAGGGGACCACTGAAGCTTTCTTT	CASSQDRQGTTEAFF	-	15	-	TRBV3-1/TRBV3-2	TRBJ1-1
TGTGCCAGCAGCCAAGAGGCTAGCGGGGGGCGCACAGATACGCAGTATTTT	CASSQEASGGRTDTQYF	-	17	TRBD2	TRBV4-2	TRBJ2-3
TGTGCCAGCAGCTTGGGGACAGGGGCAACTAATGAAAAACTGTTTTTT	CASSLGTGATNEKLFF	-	16	TRBD1	TRBV5-4	TRBJ1-4
TGCAGCGTTGACCCCGGCCAGGGGTCCGGAGAGCAGTTCTTC	CSVDPGQGSGEQFF	-	14	-	TRBV29-1	TRBJ2-1
TGTGCCAGCAGCCCTGGGGGGGGGCGTTCGGTCACAGATACGCAGTATTTT	CASSPGGGRSVTDTQYF	once	17	-	TRBV21-1	TRBJ2-3
TGTGCCAGCAGGCAGACTAGCGGAAACACCGGGGAGCTGTTTTTT	CASRQTSGNTGELFF	-	15	TRBD2	TRBV6-6	TRBJ2-2
TGTGCCAGCAGCGGAGGGGCCGGGGAGCTGTTTTTT	CASSGGAGELFF	-	12	-	TRBV7-9	TRBJ2-2
TGTGCCACCAGCAGAGTTGCGGGGGGGGAAAATGAGCAGTTCTTC	CATSRVAGGENEQFF	-	15	TRBD2	TRBV15	TRBJ2-1
TGTGCCAGTAGGACGACAGGGCGCTCCTATAATTCACCCCTCCACTTT	CASRTTGRSYNSPLHF	once	16	TRBD1	TRBV19	TRBJ1-6
TGTGCCAGCTCACCAGGAGCTATTTCCACCGGGGAGCTGTTTTTT	CASSPGAISTGELFF	-	15	-	TRBV18	TRBJ2-2
TGTGCCAGCAGTGGTCCCATTGGCACAGATACGCAGTATTTT	CASSGPIGTDTQYF	-	14	-	TRBV25-1	TRBJ2-3
TGCGCCAGCAGACCACAGGGTACGGGTGCGGCGAATGGCTACACCTTC	CASRPQGTGAANGYTF	-	16	-	TRBV4-1	TRBJ1-2
TGTGCCAGCAGCCTCCGGACAGGGGGGAACACTGAAGCTTTCTTT	CASSLRTGGNTEAFF	-	15	TRBD1	TRBV7-3	TRBJ1-1
TGTGCCAGCAGCCCAACGGGAGGGGGAATATCCGGAAACACCATATATTTT	CASSPTGGGISGNTIYF	-	17	-	TRBV11-2	TRBJ1-3
TGTGCCGCCCGGGGAATAAGTATCAATGAGCAGTTCTTC	CAARGISINEQFF	-	13	-	TRBV10-3	TRBJ2-1
TGTGCCAGCAGTGAAGCGCGGGACAGGGGGCGTCTCGGCTACACCTTC	CASSEARDRGRLGYTF	-	16	TRBD1	TRBV2	TRBJ1-2
TGTGCCAGCTCATCGGACAGGACAATCTCTGGAAACACCATATATTTT	CASSSDRTISGNTIYF	many	16	TRBD1	TRBV18	TRBJ1-3
TGTGCCTACGGTTCGGGGGGGAACACCGGGGAGCTGTTTTTT	CAYGSGGNTGELFF	-	14	TRBD2	TRBV5-4	TRBJ2-2
TGTGCCAGCAGCGTGGACAGTTCGGCGTCCTACGAGCAGTACTTC	CASSVDSSASYEQYF	-	15	-	TRBV6-2/TRBV6-3	TRBJ2-7
TGTGCCATCAGTGAGTCAGGGGGCCAGGGGGCAGGCACCGGGGAGCTGTTTTTT	CAISESGGQGAGTGELFF	-	18	TRBD1	TRBV10-3	TRBJ2-2
TGCGCCAGCAGCTTGGAAGGGGGCGCCTCGTACGATGAGCAGTTCTTC	CASSLEGGASYDEQFF	-	16	TRBD1	TRBV5-1	TRBJ2-1
TGCAGCGTTGAGACTTTTGGTAACTATGGCTACACCTTC	CSVETFGNYGYTF	-	13	-	TRBV29-1	TRBJ1-2
TGTGCCAGCAAAGGACTAGCGGCAAACCAAGAGACCCAGTACTTC	CASKGLAANQETQYF	-	15	TRBD2	TRBV27	TRBJ2-5
TGTGCCAGCAGCTTAGCTGGGGGCAATAATGAAAAACTGTTTTTT	CASSLAGGNNEKLFF	-	15	-	TRBV7-2	TRBJ1-4
TGTGCCAGCAGCCGTGAGAACTATGGCTACACCTTC	CASSRENYGYTF	-	12	-	TRBV2	TRBJ1-2
TGTGCCAGCAGCTCCTTGGGACAGGGGGCTGGGAGCTCCTATAATTCACCCCTCCACTTT	CASSSLGQGAGSSYNSPLHF	-	20	TRBD1	TRBV9	TRBJ1-6
TGCGCCAGCAGCGCCCGGACTAGCCCGTCAGATACGCAGTATTTT	CASSARTSPSDTQYF	-	15	TRBD2	TRBV5-1	TRBJ2-3
TGTGCCAGCTCACCTCCCGGACTAGCGGAATACGAGCAGTACTTC	CASSPPGLAEYEQYF	few	15	TRBD2	TRBV18	TRBJ2-7
TGTGCCAACTCCGCCCAGGGGGAACGGACGGACACCGGGGAGCTGTTTTTT	CANSAQGERTDTGELFF	-	17	TRBD1	TRBV10-3	TRBJ2-2
TGTGCCAGCAGCCCTCGTGGCGGGGCGGGGTACAATGAGCAGTTCTTC	CASSPRGGAGYNEQFF	-	16	-	TRBV7-8	TRBJ2-1
TGCAGCGCTCCGACAGGGGGGGGAAATTATGGCTACACCTTC	CSAPTGGGNYGYTF	-	14	TRBD1	TRBV29-1	TRBJ1-2
TGTGCCAGCAGCCCAAGCCCGACAGGGAGGACCTTC	CASSPSPTGRTF	-	12	TRBD1	TRBV7-8	TRBJ1-2
TGCGCCAGCGCACAGACAGAGAACACTGAAGCTTTCTTT	CASAQTENTEAFF	-	13	-	TRBV5-1	TRBJ1-1
TGTGCCAGCAGCCCCGGACTAGCGGGGGGCCTAACTAGCACAGATACGCAGTATTTT	CASSPGLAGGLTSTDTQYF	-	19	TRBD2	TRBV7-9	TRBJ2-3
TGTGCCTGGAGTAAACGTGACAGGGACCAGAACACTGAAGCTTTCTTT	CAWSKRDRDQNTEAFF	-	16	TRBD1	TRBV30	TRBJ1-1
TGCGCCAGCAGTGGGGGGGGTCTCTACGAGCAGTACTTC	CASSGGGLYEQYF	-	13	TRBD2	TRBV5-1	TRBJ2-7
TGTGCCAGCAGCCACCTGACAGCAGGAAACACCATATATTTT	CASSHLTAGNTIYF	-	14	-	TRBV3-1/TRBV3-2	TRBJ1-3
TGTGCCACCCAGGGCGGGGAGGATAAGACCCAGTACTTC	CATQGGEDKTQYF	few	13	-	TRBV10-3	TRBJ2-5
TGTGCCAGCAGCGCCCTACGGGGGGGAGGGAACACCATATATTTT	CASSALRGGGNTIYF	once	15	-	TRBV9	TRBJ1-3
TGTGCCAGCAGCTTGGGTAACAGCATAAACACCGGGGAGCTGTTTTTT	CASSLGNSINTGELFF	-	16	-	TRBV5-4	TRBJ2-2
TGTGCCAGTAAGGGACAGGGTTCGGCCGGGGAGCTGTTTTTT	CASKGQGSAGELFF	-	14	TRBD1	TRBV19	TRBJ2-2
TGCAGTGCTCTAGCCTCCTACGAGCAGTACTTC	CSALASYEQYF	-	11	-	TRBV20-1	TRBJ2-7
TGTGCCAGCAGCCTCCCCCAGACAGGGCGGACCGGGGAGCTGTTTTTT	CASSLPQTGRTGELFF	-	16	TRBD1	TRBV28	TRBJ2-2